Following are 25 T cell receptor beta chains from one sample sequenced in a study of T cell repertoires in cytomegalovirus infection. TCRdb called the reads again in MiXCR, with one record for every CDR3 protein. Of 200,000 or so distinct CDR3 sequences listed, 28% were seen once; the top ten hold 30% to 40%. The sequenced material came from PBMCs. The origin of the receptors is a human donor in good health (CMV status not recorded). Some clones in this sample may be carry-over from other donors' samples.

CDR3 coding DNA: TGTGCCTGGAGTGTGACCTACTCTGGAAACACCATATATTTT. Translated, it gives CAWSVTYSGNTIYF. J is TRBJ1-3 and V is TRBV30; D call uncertain. Germline values: CDR1 GTSNPN, CDR2 SVGIG (reference sequence). The CDR3 length is 14 residues. Trimming stripped 0 bases from V and 0 bases from J, with 6 bases between.

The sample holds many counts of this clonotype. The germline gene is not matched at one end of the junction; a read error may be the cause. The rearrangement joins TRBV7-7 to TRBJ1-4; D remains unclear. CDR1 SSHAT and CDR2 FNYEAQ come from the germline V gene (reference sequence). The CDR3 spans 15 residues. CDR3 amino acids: CASTIPPPGDEKLFF. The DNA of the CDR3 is TGTGCTAGCACCATACCGCCCCCCGGGGATGAAAAACTGTTTTTT. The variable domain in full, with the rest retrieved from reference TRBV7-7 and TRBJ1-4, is GAGVSQSPRYKVTKRGQDVTLRCDPISSHATLYWYQQALGQGPEFLTYFNYEAQPDKSGLPSDRFSAERPEGSISTLTIQRTEQRDSAMYRCASTIPPPGDEKLFFGSGTQLSVL.

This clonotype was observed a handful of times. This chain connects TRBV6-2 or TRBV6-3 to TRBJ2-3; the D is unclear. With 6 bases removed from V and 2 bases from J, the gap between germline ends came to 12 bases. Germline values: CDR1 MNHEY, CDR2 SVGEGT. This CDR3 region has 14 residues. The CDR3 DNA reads TGTGCCAGCAGCGTAGGTGGCTACACAGATACGCAGTATTTT. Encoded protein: CASSVGGYTDTQYF.

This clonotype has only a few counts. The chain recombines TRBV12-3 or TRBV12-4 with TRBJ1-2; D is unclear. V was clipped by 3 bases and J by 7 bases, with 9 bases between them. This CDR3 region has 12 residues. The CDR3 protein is CASSFRLGGYTF. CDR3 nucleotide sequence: TGTGCCAGCAGTTTTCGTCTGGGTGGCTACACCTTC.

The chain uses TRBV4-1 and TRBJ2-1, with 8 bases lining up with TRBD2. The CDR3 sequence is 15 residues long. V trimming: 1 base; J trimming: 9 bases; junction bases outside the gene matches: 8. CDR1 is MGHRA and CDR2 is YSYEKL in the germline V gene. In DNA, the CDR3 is TGCGCCAGCAGCCAAGCGGGGGGGCGTACAGGTGAGCAGTTCTTC. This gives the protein CASSQAGGRTGEQFF.

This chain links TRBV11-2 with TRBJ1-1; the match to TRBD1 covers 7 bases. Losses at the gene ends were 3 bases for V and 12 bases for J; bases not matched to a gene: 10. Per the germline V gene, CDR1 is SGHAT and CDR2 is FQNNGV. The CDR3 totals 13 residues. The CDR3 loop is CASSFGQAGETFF. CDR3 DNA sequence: TGTGCCAGCAGCTTCGGACAGGCCGGGGAAACTTTCTTT.

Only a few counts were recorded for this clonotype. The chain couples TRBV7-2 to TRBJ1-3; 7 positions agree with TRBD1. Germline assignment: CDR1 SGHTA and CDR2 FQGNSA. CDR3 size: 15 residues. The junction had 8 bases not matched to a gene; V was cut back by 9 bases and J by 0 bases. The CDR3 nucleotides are TGTGCCAGTGGGACAGCGGGCTTCTCTGGAAACACCATATATTTT. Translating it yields CASGTAGFSGNTIYF.

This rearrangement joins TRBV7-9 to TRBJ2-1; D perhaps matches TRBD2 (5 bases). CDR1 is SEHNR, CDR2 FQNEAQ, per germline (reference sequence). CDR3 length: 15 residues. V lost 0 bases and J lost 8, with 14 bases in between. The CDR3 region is CASSLAGTSGDEQFF. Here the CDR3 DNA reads TGTGCCAGCAGCTTAGCGGGAACCTCCGGGGATGAGCAGTTCTTC.

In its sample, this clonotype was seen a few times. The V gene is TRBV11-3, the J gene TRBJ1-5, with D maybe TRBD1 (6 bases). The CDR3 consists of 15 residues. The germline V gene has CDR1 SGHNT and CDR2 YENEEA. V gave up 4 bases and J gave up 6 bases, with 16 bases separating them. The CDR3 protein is CASSSAAGESQPQHF. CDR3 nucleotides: TGTGCCAGCAGCTCTGCCGCAGGGGAAAGTCAGCCCCAGCATTTT.

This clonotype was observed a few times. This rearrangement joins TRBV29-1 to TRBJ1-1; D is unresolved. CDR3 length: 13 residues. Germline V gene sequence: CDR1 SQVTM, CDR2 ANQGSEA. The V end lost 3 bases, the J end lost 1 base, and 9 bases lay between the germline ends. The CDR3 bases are TGCAGCGTTGAGTGGGAAAGGAACACTGAAGCTTTCTTT. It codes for CSVEWERNTEAFF.

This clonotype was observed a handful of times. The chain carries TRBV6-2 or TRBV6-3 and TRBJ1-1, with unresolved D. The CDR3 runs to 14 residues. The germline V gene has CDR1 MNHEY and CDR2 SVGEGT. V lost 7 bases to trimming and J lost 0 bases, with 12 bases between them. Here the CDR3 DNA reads TGTGCCAGCACCCCGGCCGGTATGAACACTGAAGCTTTCTTT. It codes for CASTPAGMNTEAFF.

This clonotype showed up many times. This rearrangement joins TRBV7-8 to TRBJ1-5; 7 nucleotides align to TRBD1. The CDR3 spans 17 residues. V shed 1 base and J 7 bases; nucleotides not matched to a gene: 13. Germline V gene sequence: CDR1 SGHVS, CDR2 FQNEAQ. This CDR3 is CASSLVAGGTGRQPQHF. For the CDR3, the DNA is TGTGCCAGCAGCTTAGTAGCAGGGGGAACAGGGAGGCAGCCCCAGCATTTT.

In nucleotides, the CDR3 is TGTGCCAGCAGCGTAGAGGGCCGACACAATGAGCAGTTCTTC. Translation gives CASSVEGRHNEQFF. This chain uses TRBV9 with TRBJ2-1; D is unclear. The CDR3 consists of 14 residues. Germline values: CDR1 SGDLS, CDR2 YYNGEE. V lost 0 bases and J 5 bases, leaving 9 bases between the germline ends.

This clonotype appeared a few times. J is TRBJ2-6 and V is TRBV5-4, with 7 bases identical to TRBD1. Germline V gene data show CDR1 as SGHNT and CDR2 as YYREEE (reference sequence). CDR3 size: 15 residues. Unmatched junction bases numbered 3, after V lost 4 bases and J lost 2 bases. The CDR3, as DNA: TGTGCCAGCAGCACCCAGGGGGCTGGGGCCAACGTCCTGACTTTC. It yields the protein CASSTQGAGANVLTF.

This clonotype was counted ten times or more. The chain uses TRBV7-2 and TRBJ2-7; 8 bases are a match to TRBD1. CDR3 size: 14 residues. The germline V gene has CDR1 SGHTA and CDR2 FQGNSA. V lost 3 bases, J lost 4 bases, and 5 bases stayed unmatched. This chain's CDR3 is CASSLSDRGYEQYF. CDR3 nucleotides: TGTGCCAGCAGCTTGAGCGACAGGGGATACGAGCAGTACTTC.

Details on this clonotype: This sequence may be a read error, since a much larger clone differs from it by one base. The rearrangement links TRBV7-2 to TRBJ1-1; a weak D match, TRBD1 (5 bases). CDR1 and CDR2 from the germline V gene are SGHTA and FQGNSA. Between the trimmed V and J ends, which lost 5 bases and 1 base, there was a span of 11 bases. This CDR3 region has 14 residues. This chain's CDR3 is CASSESGGNTEAFF. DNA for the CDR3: TGTGCCAGCAGCGAAAGTGGGGGGAACACTGAAGCTTTCTTT.

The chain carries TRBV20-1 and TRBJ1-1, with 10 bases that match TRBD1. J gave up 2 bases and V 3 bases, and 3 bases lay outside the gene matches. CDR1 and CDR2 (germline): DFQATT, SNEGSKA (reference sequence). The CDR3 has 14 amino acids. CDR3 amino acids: CSARTGGINTEAFF. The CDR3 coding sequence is TGCAGTGCTAGGACAGGGGGCATAAACACTGAAGCTTTCTTT.

CDR3 loop: CASSLESLGMETQYF. CDR3 nucleotides: TGTGCCAGCAGCTTAGAATCTTTAGGGATGGAGACCCAGTACTTC. This chain uses TRBV5-6 with TRBJ2-5; D uncertain. The CDR3 contains 15 residues. Germline loops: CDR1 SGHDT, CDR2 YYEEEE. V was pared by 2 bases and J by 5 bases, with 16 bases between.

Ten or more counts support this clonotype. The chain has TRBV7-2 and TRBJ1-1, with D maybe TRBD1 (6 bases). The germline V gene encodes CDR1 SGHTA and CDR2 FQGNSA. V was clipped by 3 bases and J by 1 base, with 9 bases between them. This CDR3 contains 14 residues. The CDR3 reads CASSFGQPNTEAFF. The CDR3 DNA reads TGTGCCAGCAGCTTCGGACAGCCGAACACTGAAGCTTTCTTT.

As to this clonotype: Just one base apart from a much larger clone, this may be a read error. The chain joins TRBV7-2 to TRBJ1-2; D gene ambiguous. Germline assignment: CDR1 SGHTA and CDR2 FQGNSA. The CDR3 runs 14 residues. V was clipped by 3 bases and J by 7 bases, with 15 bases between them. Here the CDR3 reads CASSFLTWAGGYTF. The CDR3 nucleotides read TGTGCCAGCAGCTTCTTAACATGGGCGGGTGGCTACACCTTC.

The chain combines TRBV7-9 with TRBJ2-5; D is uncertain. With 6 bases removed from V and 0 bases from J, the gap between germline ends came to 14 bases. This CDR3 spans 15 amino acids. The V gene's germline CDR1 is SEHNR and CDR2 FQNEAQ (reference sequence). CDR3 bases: TGTGCCAGCAGTCGGAGAGAATCCTACCAAGAGACCCAGTACTTC. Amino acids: CASSRRESYQETQYF.

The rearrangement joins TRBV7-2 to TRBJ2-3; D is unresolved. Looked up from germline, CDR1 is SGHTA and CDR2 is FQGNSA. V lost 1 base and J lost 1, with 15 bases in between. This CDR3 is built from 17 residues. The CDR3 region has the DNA TGTGCCAGCAGCTTAGGAGGCCCCTGGAGTGGCACAGATACGCAGTATTTT. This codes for CASSLGGPWSGTDTQYF.

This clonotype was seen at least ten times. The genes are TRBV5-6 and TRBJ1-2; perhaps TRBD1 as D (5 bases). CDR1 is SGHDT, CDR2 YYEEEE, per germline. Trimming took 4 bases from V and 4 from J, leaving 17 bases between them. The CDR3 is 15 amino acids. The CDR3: CASSRRRGGSYGYTF. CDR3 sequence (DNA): TGTGCCAGCAGCCGCCGACGCGGGGGGAGCTATGGCTACACCTTC.

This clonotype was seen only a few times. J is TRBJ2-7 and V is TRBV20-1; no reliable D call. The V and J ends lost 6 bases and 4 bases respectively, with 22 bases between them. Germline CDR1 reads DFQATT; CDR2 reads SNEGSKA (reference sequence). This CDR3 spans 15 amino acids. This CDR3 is CSALAAAKGSYEQYF. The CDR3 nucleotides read TGCAGTGCCCTCGCTGCGGCGAAGGGATCTTACGAGCAGTACTTC.

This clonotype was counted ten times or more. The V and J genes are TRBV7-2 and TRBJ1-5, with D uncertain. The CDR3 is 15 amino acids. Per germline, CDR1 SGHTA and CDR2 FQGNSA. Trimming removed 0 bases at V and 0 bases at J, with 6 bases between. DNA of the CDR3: TGTGCCAGCAGCTTAGCGGGGAATAGCAATCAGCCCCAGCATTTT. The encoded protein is CASSLAGNSNQPQHF.